Sequencing of this TCR beta chain was carried out in a study of blood T cell repertoires in COVID-19. Losses at the gene ends were 5 bases for V and 5 bases for J; bases not matched to a gene: 8. Germline lookup yields CDR1 SEHNR and CDR2 FQNEAQ (reference sequence). This CDR3 has 14 residues. Study processing details: Researchers report that nucleated cell counts were estimated from reference gene primer amplification. Here immunoSEQ multiplex PCR was the method, and the copy in TCRdb shows in-frame clones only, minus some. V and J calls and clone size come straight from that table; D and trimming were deduced from the DNA. The sample carries 35,000 to 45,000 clones, roughly 92% recorded once.

The sequencing sample was made of peripheral blood. The V call is TRBV7-9, the J call TRBJ2-5; 7 bases are shared with TRBD1. The sequence came from a man aged 50-60 years with active COVID-19. CDR3 residues: CASSLDRVVETQYF. The CDR3 nucleotides are TGTGCCAGCAGCCTAGACAGGGTAGTTGAGACCCAGTACTTC.